The 21 T cell receptor beta chains below were found in one sample sequenced in a study of regulatory T cells in long-lasting Graves disease. Building of the TCR beta libraries involved iRepertoire HTBI primers and Arm-PCR of CDR3 regions. TCRdb fed the multiplex PCR reads into MiXCR, producing one record per CDR3 protein. The sample includes about 300,000 distinct CDR3 sequences, 18% seen only once; the top ten take more than 30%. As to time point: newly diagnosed GD, antithyroid drugs for less than 3 months. Extracted PBMC RNA gave rise to the TCR library. The specimen was peripheral blood mononuclear cells (PBMCs), collected at new diagnosis, from a patient treated with antithyroid drugs. Source of these receptors: a female donor with Graves disease.

With respect to this clonotype: Given a much more abundant clone one base away, this may be a read error. The rearrangement uses TRBV12-3 or TRBV12-4 and TRBJ2-1; 7 bases agree with TRBD2. The trim removed 1 base at V and 7 bases at J, leaving 10 bases unmatched. This CDR3 spans 16 amino acids. The CDR3 is CASSLVPSGDRNEQFF. In DNA form, the CDR3 reads TGTGCCAGCAGTTTAGTTCCTAGCGGAGACCGTAATGAGCAGTTCTTC.

The sample holds many counts of this clonotype. The chain recombines TRBV24-1 with TRBJ2-3; 10 bases fit TRBD1. Trimming removed 5 bases from V and 3 bases from J; junction bases left unmatched: 7. Germline lookup yields CDR1 KGHDR and CDR2 SFDVKD. This CDR3 spans 16 amino acids. In nucleotides, the CDR3 is TGTGCCACCAGTGGCAACCCGGGACAGGGGACAGATACGCAGTATTTT. Translation: CATSGNPGQGTDTQYF.

This clonotype appeared many times. The chain employs TRBV20-1 and TRBJ2-7, with 12 bases matching TRBD2. CDR1 is DFQATT, CDR2 SNEGSKA, per germline (reference sequence). This CDR3 is built from 15 residues. J lost 7 bases, V lost 3 bases, and 10 bases had no gene match. This chain's CDR3 is CSASLRLAGVEEQYF. The CDR3 nucleotides are TGCAGTGCTAGCCTGAGACTAGCGGGAGTTGAAGAGCAGTACTTC.

A remark on this clonotype: Since a far larger clone is one base different, this is likely a read error. The final CDR3 position lacks the conserved phenylalanine or tryptophan, pointing to a likely read error. The CDR3 region is CASSLSAGIETQYL. The CDR3 DNA is TGTGCCAGCAGCTTATCGGCAGGTATAGAGACCCAGTACCTC. The chain is built from TRBV2 and TRBJ2-5; no firm D call. The CDR3 length is 14 residues. Germline CDR1 is SNHLY and CDR2 is FYNNEI. V lost 6 bases, J lost 4 bases, and 15 bases lay in between.

This clonotype was picked up many times. The rearrangement links TRBV27 to TRBJ1-1, with D unresolved. Per germline, CDR1 MNHEY and CDR2 SMNVEV (reference sequence). The length of the CDR3 is 16 residues. The V and J ends lost 4 bases and 7 bases respectively, with 22 bases between them. CDR3 sequence: CASSSYSSSLHYEAFF. CDR3 DNA sequence: TGTGCCAGCAGTTCTTACAGCTCTTCTTTACATTATGAAGCTTTCTTT.

This clonotype was seen repeatedly, ten times or more. J is TRBJ2-7 and V is TRBV29-1, with TRBD1 as a possible D gene (6 bases). Germline-derived CDR1 and CDR2 are SQVTM and ANQGSEA. V was cut by 4 bases and J by 4 bases, with 14 bases left in between. The CDR3 totals 13 residues. The CDR3, as DNA: TGCAGCGTTGGGACAGCGATTGGTTACGAGCAGTACTTC. Translating it yields CSVGTAIGYEQYF.

This clonotype was seen at least ten times. V is TRBV3-1 and J is TRBJ2-7; 15 bases map to TRBD2. The trim removed 4 bases at V and 4 bases at J, leaving 11 bases unmatched. The CDR3 has 18 residues. Germline V gene data show CDR1 as LGHDT and CDR2 as YNNKEL (reference sequence). The CDR3 DNA sequence: TGTGCCAGCAGCCGGGGACTAGCGGGAGGCCCACTTCTTTACGAGCAGTACTTC. Amino acid sequence: CASSRGLAGGPLLYEQYF.

Comment on this clonotype: A far larger clone lies a single base away; this is likely a read error. V usage is TRBV7-9 and J usage is TRBJ2-1; TRBD1 agrees at 10 bases. Judging by the DNA end, TRBJ2-7 fits better; the J call may be wrong. This CDR3 is 16 amino acids long. The germline V gene encodes CDR1 SEHNR and CDR2 FQNEAQ (reference sequence). The CDR3 region is CASRVDLDRGLYEQYF. The CDR3, as DNA: TGTGCCAGCAGGGTGGATCTCGACAGGGGGCTCTACGAGCAGTACTTC.

In this sample, this clonotype turned up many times. For the CDR3, the DNA is TGTGCCAGCAGCTTAAGGGCTAGCGGGAGCACAGATACGCAGTATTTT. Its translation: CASSLRASGSTDTQYF. The chain links TRBV13 to TRBJ2-3; TRBD2 agrees at 8 bases. Germline assignment: CDR1 PRHDT and CDR2 FYEKMQ (reference sequence). V lost 2 bases and J lost 0; bases outside the gene matches: 4. The CDR3 is 16 amino acids. Complete variable domain (other parts from reference TRBV13 and TRBJ2-3): AAGVIQSPRHLIKEKRETATLKCYPIPRHDTVYWYQQGPGQDPQFLISFYEKMQSDKGSIPDRFSAQQFSDYHSELNMSSLELGDSALYFCASSLRASGSTDTQYFGPGTRLTVL.

This clonotype was counted ten times or more. The rearrangement joins TRBV5-1 to TRBJ2-1; D might be TRBD2 (6 bases). CDR1 and CDR2 from the germline V gene are SGHRS and YFSETQ. Trimming shortened V by 1 base and J by 2 bases, and 13 bases separated the two germline ends. The CDR3 is 16 amino acids. Written as DNA, the CDR3 is TGCGCCAGCAGCTTGCGGGTTAGCGGAACCTACAATGAGCAGTTCTTC. As protein: CASSLRVSGTYNEQFF.

This clonotype has a handful of counts. This chain joins TRBV7-2 and TRBJ1-2, with 8 bases lining up with TRBD1. The CDR3 has 15 amino acids. Germline V gives CDR1 SGHTA, CDR2 FQGNSA. The junction had 9 bases not matched to a gene; V was cut back by 5 bases and J by 4 bases. For the CDR3, the DNA is TGTGCCAGCAGCCAGCGCAGGGGGCCTGGCTATGGCTACACCTTC. Amino acid sequence: CASSQRRGPGYGYTF.

The chain is built from TRBV30 and TRBJ1-5; D may be TRBD1 (5 bases). The CDR3 runs to 14 residues. The germline V gene encodes CDR1 GTSNPN and CDR2 SVGIG (reference sequence). Trimming left V 5 bases short and J 2 bases short, with 13 bases between. The CDR3 DNA reads as TGTGCCTGGGGTGGGTCGGGGGGCAATCAGCCCCAGCATTTT. This translates into CAWGGSGGNQPQHF. Based on the CDR3 plus reference TRBV30 and TRBJ1-5, the full variable domain is SQTIHQWPATLVQPVGSPLSLECTVEGTSNPNLYWYRQAAGRGLQLLFYSVGIGQISSEVPQNLSASRPQDRQFILSSKKLLLSDSGFYLCAWGGSGGNQPQHFGDGTRLSIL.

Comment on this clonotype: This clone may be a read error of a much larger clone one base away. This sequence joins TRBV4-2 and TRBJ2-3; 8 positions agree with TRBD2. V lost 1 base, J lost 2 bases, and 8 bases stayed unmatched. The germline gives CDR1 LGHNA, CDR2 YNFKEQ. This CDR3 region has 17 residues. CDR3 amino acids: CASSQGAAGATTDTQYF. DNA for the CDR3: TGTGCCAGCAGCCAAGGGGCAGCGGGAGCCACCACAGATACGCAGTATTTT.

In this sample, this clonotype turned up many times. The V gene is TRBV7-9, the J gene TRBJ2-2, with 7 positions matching TRBD2. This CDR3 contains 16 residues. Germline CDR1 and CDR2: SEHNR and FQNEAQ (reference sequence). Germline trimming cut 4 bases from V and 2 bases from J; bases unmatched to any gene: 7. Written as DNA, the CDR3 is TGTGCCAGCAGCTCATGGGCGGGAGTTAACACCGGGGAGCTGTTTTTT. This sequence encodes CASSSWAGVNTGELFF.

A remark on this clonotype: Only one base separates this from a far larger clonotype, so it likely reflects a read error. This chain joins TRBV2 and TRBJ1-2; 9 nucleotides match TRBD1. This CDR3 spans 13 amino acids. Per the germline V gene, CDR1 is SNHLY and CDR2 is FYNNEI. The chain's CDR3 is CAISGDRVYGYAF. The DNA of the CDR3 is TGTGCCATCAGCGGGGACAGGGTATATGGCTACGCCTTC.

This clonotype was detected only a few times. The rearrangement uses TRBV2 and TRBJ2-7; weak D call: TRBD1 (6 bases). Germline V lookup: CDR1 SNHLY, CDR2 FYNNEI. This CDR3 is 14 amino acids long. With 6 bases removed from V and 3 bases from J, the gap between germline ends came to 15 bases. The CDR3 bases are TGTGCCAGCAGGAACTGGGGGCAGGGCTACGAGCAGTACTTC. Its protein is CASRNWGQGYEQYF.

This clonotype has a handful of counts. The rearrangement uses TRBV2 and TRBJ2-2; D possibly matches TRBD1 or TRBD2 (5 bases each). The length of the CDR3 is 17 residues. Germline V gene sequence: CDR1 SNHLY, CDR2 FYNNEI. V lost 3 bases to trimming and J lost 0 bases, with 14 bases between them. CDR3 DNA sequence: TGTGCCAGCAGTGATCTGGGGGAAAATACGAACACCGGGGAGCTGTTTTTT. Protein: CASSDLGENTNTGELFF.

This chain uses TRBV4-1 with TRBJ2-1; TRBD2 aligns across 9 bases. Germline CDR1 reads MGHRA; CDR2 reads YSYEKL. V lost 4 bases and J lost 4; bases outside the gene matches: 8. The CDR3 sequence is 16 residues long. CDR3 in DNA: TGCGCCAGCAGCCGCAATAGCGGGGGTCAGTACAATGAGCAGTTCTTC. Translation: CASSRNSGGQYNEQFF.

This clonotype has a count of ten or more. The rearrangement joins TRBV24-1 to TRBJ2-2, with D perhaps TRBD1 (5 bases). From germline, CDR1 is KGHDR and CDR2 SFDVKD. Between the trimmed V and J ends, which lost 5 bases and 4 bases, there was a span of 13 bases. The CDR3 length is 15 residues. The CDR3 sequence is CATSGRQLGTGELFF. The CDR3 DNA follows: TGTGCCACCAGTGGGAGACAGTTGGGCACCGGGGAGCTGTTTTTT.

Only a few counts were recorded for this clonotype. The CDR3 DNA sequence: TGTGCCAGCAGTTTAGAGGGTGTAGTCTGGGATTCACCCCTCCACTTT. Its protein is CASSLEGVVWDSPLHF. The chain links TRBV28 to TRBJ1-6, with D hard to call. V was cut by 2 bases and J by 8 bases, with 16 bases left in between. Germline V lookup: CDR1 MDHEN, CDR2 SYDVKM. This CDR3 has 16 residues.

Many counts were recorded for this clonotype. This sequence joins TRBV2 and TRBJ2-7; D remains unclear. The CDR3 covers 11 residues. Germline V gene sequence: CDR1 SNHLY, CDR2 FYNNEI. Here the CDR3 DNA reads TGTGCGTCGGGCCTCTCCTACGAGCAGTACTTC. Its protein product is CASGLSYEQYF.